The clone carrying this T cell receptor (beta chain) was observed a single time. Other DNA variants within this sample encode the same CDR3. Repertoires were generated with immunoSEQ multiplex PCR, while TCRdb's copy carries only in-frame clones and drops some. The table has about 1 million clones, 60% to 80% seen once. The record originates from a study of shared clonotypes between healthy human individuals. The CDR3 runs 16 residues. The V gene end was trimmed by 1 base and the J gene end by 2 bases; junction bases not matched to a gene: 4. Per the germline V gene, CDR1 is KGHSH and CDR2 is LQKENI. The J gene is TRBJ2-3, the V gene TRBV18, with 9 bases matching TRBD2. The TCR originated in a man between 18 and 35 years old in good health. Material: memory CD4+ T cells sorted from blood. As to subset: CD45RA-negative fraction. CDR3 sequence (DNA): TGTGCCAGCTCACCACGGCTAGCGGGGTTCACAGATACGCAGTATTTT. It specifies CASSPRLAGFTDTQYF.